One TCR beta chain is described in this entry. The table came from immunoSEQ multiplex PCR; TCRdb's copy has only in-frame clones and leaves some out. This table holds about 90,000 clones, roughly 77% found once. The germline CDR1 and CDR2 sequences are LNHDA and SQIVND (reference sequence). Trimming stripped 6 bases from V and 0 bases from J, with 8 bases between. The CDR3 consists of 13 residues. The data belong to a study of blood T cell repertoires in COVID-19. For the study at large: Samples came from the United States, Italy and Spain, spanning acute and convalescent COVID-19. The cDNA or gDNA used as material had been derived from T cells, B-cell-depleted T cells, or PBMCs.

The source material was peripheral blood. The chain couples TRBV19 to TRBJ1-1; D call uncertain. The TCR originated in a human donor in a cohort sampled during active COVID-19. The CDR3: CASRGEMNTEAFF. The CDR3 region has the DNA TGTGCCAGTAGGGGAGAGATGAACACTGAAGCTTTCTTT.